The 16 T cell receptor beta chains in this list originate from one sample, sequenced in a study of blood T cell repertoires in COVID-19. Clones were read by immunoSEQ multiplex PCR, and TCRdb kept only the in-frame ones, dropping some. The data contain about 230,000 clones, 88% of them singletons. The sequenced sample was peripheral blood. Receptors originate from a woman aged 55-70 years with acute or convalescent COVID-19.

In its sample, this clone was seen once. This chain uses TRBV28 with TRBJ1-4; a possible D gene is TRBD1 (6 bases). V gave up 6 bases and J gave up 3 bases, with 14 bases separating them. Germline CDR1 reads MDHEN; CDR2 reads SYDVKM. CDR3 size: 15 residues. CDR3 loop: CASRRTGNPNEKLFF. In DNA, the CDR3 is TGTGCCAGCAGGCGTACAGGGAACCCTAATGAAAAACTGTTTTTT.

V usage is TRBV6-2 or TRBV6-3 and J usage is TRBJ2-5; 7 bases match TRBD2. J gave up 5 bases and V 0 bases, and 12 bases lay outside the gene matches. Germline CDR1 reads MNHEY; CDR2 reads SVGEGT. The CDR3 totals 17 residues. The CDR3, as DNA: TGTGCCAGCAGTTACTCGAGACTAGGCGGGGGACGGGAGACCCAGTACTTC. It translates to CASSYSRLGGGRETQYF.

This clone showed up just once. CDR3 in amino acids: CASSFDHSSSGNTIYF. CDR3 DNA sequence: TGCGCCAGCAGCTTCGATCACAGCAGCTCTGGAAACACCATATATTTT. The genes are TRBV5-1 and TRBJ1-3; D unresolved. The V end lost 2 bases, the J end lost 0 bases, and 12 bases lay between the germline ends. This CDR3 spans 16 amino acids. Germline lookup yields CDR1 SGHRS and CDR2 YFSETQ.

The V gene is TRBV19, the J gene TRBJ1-5; TRBD1 agrees at 7 bases. Germline CDR1 LNHDA, CDR2 SQIVND (reference sequence). The length of the CDR3 is 17 residues. V shed 7 bases and J 3 bases; nucleotides not matched to a gene: 15. CDR3 nucleotide sequence: TGTGCCAGTACGGGGACCGGGACAGTGGGGAACAATCAGCCCCAGCATTTT. Translated: CASTGTGTVGNNQPQHF. The variable domain in full, with the rest retrieved from reference TRBV19 and TRBJ1-5, is DGGITQSPKYLFRKEGQNVTLSCEQNLNHDAMYWYRQDPGQGLRLIYYSQIVNDFQKGDIAEGYSVSREKKESFPLTVTSAQKNPTAFYLCASTGTGTVGNNQPQHFGDGTRLSIL.

This chain joins TRBV14 and TRBJ2-1; 7 bases are a match to TRBD2. V dropped 4 bases and J dropped 3; count of bases not matched to a gene: 12. The germline V gene has CDR1 SGHDN and CDR2 FVKESK. This CDR3 region has 17 residues. The CDR3 spells CASSPRTLAGHYNEQFF. Here the CDR3 DNA reads TGTGCCAGCAGCCCTCGGACGTTAGCGGGTCACTACAATGAGCAGTTCTTC.

V is TRBV6-2 or TRBV6-3 and J is TRBJ2-1, with TRBD1 identical over 8 bases. The V gene's germline CDR1 is MNHEY and CDR2 SVGEGT. The CDR3 totals 16 residues. The trim removed 5 bases at V and 4 bases at J, leaving 10 bases unmatched. In DNA form, the CDR3 reads TGTGCCAGCAGTCCGACGGGACAGGCGAAATACAATGAGCAGTTCTTC. Its protein is CASSPTGQAKYNEQFF.

The chain employs TRBV5-5 and TRBJ2-7; 8 bases agree with TRBD2. Germline CDR1 reads SGHKS; CDR2 reads YYEKEE (reference sequence). This CDR3 region has 15 residues. The V gene end was trimmed by 0 bases and the J gene end by 0 bases; junction bases not matched to a gene: 2. Here the CDR3 reads CASSLAGGPSYEQYF. The CDR3 bases are TGTGCCAGCAGCTTGGCGGGAGGGCCCTCCTACGAGCAGTACTTC.

This chain joins TRBV7-2 and TRBJ2-7; tentatively, D is TRBD2 (5 bases). Trimming removed 0 bases from V and 0 bases from J, with 9 bases in between. In germline, CDR1 is SGHTA, CDR2 FQGNSA. This CDR3 is 15 amino acids long. CDR3 sequence reads: CASSLAGESSYEQYF. CDR3 bases: TGTGCCAGCAGCTTAGCCGGGGAGAGCTCCTACGAGCAGTACTTC.

This chain links TRBV6-5 with TRBJ1-2; D unclear. The germline CDR1 and CDR2 sequences are MNHEY and SVGAGI. The ends were cut back, 0 bases at V and 6 bases at J, with 17 bases in the middle. The CDR3 length is 16 residues. The CDR3 sequence: CASSYSGGRRFDGYTF. CDR3 coding DNA: TGTGCCAGCAGTTACTCGGGAGGAAGGAGGTTCGATGGCTACACCTTC.

The chain has TRBV27 and TRBJ2-7, with D perhaps matching TRBD2 (5 bases). The V gene lost 10 bases and the J gene lost 0 bases, with 16 bases spanning the gap. The CDR3 has 14 amino acids. CDR1 is MNHEY, CDR2 SMNVEV, per germline (reference sequence). CDR3 region: CANPGSSSSYEQYF. CDR3 DNA: TGTGCCAACCCGGGGAGCTCGAGCTCCTACGAGCAGTACTTC.

The rearrangement uses TRBV18 and TRBJ1-1; D perhaps matches TRBD1 (5 bases). The CDR3 has 13 residues. CDR1 is KGHSH, CDR2 LQKENI, per germline. The V end lost 5 bases, the J end lost 1 base, and 8 bases lay between the germline ends. The CDR3, as DNA: TGTGCCAGCTCAGATGACAGGAACACTGAAGCTTTCTTT. This encodes CASSDDRNTEAFF.

The rearrangement uses TRBV19 and TRBJ2-2; TRBD1 might be the D (6 bases). The CDR3 runs to 15 residues. Per the germline V gene, CDR1 is LNHDA and CDR2 is SQIVND (reference sequence). V lost 3 bases and J 4 bases, leaving 12 bases between the germline ends. The CDR3, as DNA: TGTGCCAGTAGTATGGGCAGGGGCGGCACCGGGGAGCTGTTTTTT. Translating it yields CASSMGRGGTGELFF.

This clone was seen a handful of times. The chain couples TRBV2 to TRBJ2-1, with D possibly TRBD2 on 5 matching bases. V lost 7 bases and J 0 bases, leaving 13 bases between the germline ends. This CDR3 region has 15 residues. CDR1 and CDR2 (germline): SNHLY, FYNNEI. This chain's CDR3 is CASTVVGSSYNEQFF. The CDR3 nucleotides are TGTGCCAGCACGGTGGTTGGGAGCTCCTACAATGAGCAGTTCTTC.

The chain has TRBV7-9 and TRBJ2-1, with a possible D match to TRBD2 (7 bases). The V and J ends lost 7 bases and 1 base respectively, with 17 bases between them. Per germline, CDR1 SEHNR and CDR2 FQNEAQ (reference sequence). CDR3 length equals 16 residues. CDR3 sequence (DNA): TGTGCCAGCACCCTGGGGGGGCCGAGGTCCTACAATGAGCAGTTCTTC. Its translation: CASTLGGPRSYNEQFF.

The gene calls are TRBV6-5 and TRBJ1-4, with D unresolved. The germline V gene encodes CDR1 MNHEY and CDR2 SVGAGI. There are 15 residues in the CDR3. V lost 6 bases to trimming and J lost 9 bases, with 20 bases between them. CDR3 in amino acids: CASSGGEGRNQKLFF. For the CDR3, the DNA is TGTGCCAGCAGCGGTGGGGAGGGAAGGAATCAAAAACTGTTTTTT.

The V and J genes are TRBV2 and TRBJ2-7, with 8 bases lining up with TRBD2. Trimming took 8 bases from V and 5 from J; bases not matched to a gene: 11. The CDR3 sequence is 14 residues long. Germline-derived CDR1 and CDR2 are SNHLY and FYNNEI. This CDR3 reads CASRGAGVSHEQYF. CDR3 bases: TGTGCCAGCCGAGGAGCGGGAGTTTCCCACGAGCAGTACTTC.